The entry below describes one TCR beta chain. What antigen it recognizes has not been identified. From a lookup of the germline V gene, CDR1 and CDR2 are SNHLY and FYNNEI. The CDR3 covers 13 residues, taking in both the cysteine and the phenylalanine. The entry carries no DNA sequence. HCMV serostatus was determined by detecting HCMV-specific IgG in serum with a commercial ELISA kit. Peripheral blood mononuclear cells were isolated from blood by Ficoll density gradient centrifugation. This sample was sequenced with an Illumina HiSeq 2000. The TCR beta cDNA libraries were made using 5'RACE template switching, a step that added both a universal primer site and unique molecular identifiers. Priming for cDNA synthesis came from the TCR beta constant segment, and two successive PCR amplification steps followed. Concerning the study's data processing: MIGEC was used to demultiplex reads and group the reads by UMI, and MiTCR was used to assemble and quantify clonotypes. To exclude erroneous sequences, only TCR cDNA sequences supported by at least two reads were retained. The tcR package was used for downstream repertoire analysis, and clonotypes were matched between fractions using CDR3 nucleotide sequence together with V segment. Antigen specificity was annotated against VDJdb with VDJmatch, allowing one amino acid substitution in CDR3. TCRdb reprocessed the raw reads; every CDR3 protein sequence is a single record, and DNA is not supplied. The V and J calls and clone size come from TCRdb's table, not from the authors' own analysis. The sample's records list a few hundred thousand distinct CDR3 sequences. The ten largest clones capture roughly 1.4% of the sample.

This sample was included in a study of T cells expressing NK-cell markers (TCRdb year 2020). Background on the whole study: Eight donors provided sorted CD3+CD56+NKG2C+, CD3+CD56+NKG2C- and CD3+CD56-NKG2C+ T-cell subsets, whose TCR beta-chain repertoires were profiled. Seven of the eight sequenced donors were HCMV-seropositive and one was HCMV-seronegative. The study sequenced eight donors, all healthy volunteers chosen at random: three men and five women. Illumina HiSeq 2000/2500, MiSeq or NextSeq was used to sequence libraries as 2 x 150 bp reads.

Summary of the overall study and its limitations: In six donors, the dominant CD3+CD56+NKG2C+ clonotypes were found to rank among the top 10 CD8+ clonotypes and to make up roughly 1.0-7.0% of CD8+ T cells. It remained unclear whether the expanded NKG2C-expressing T cell clones were specific for HCMV antigens. Those dominant clonotypes were again the most abundant among CD3+CD56-NKG2C+ cells in a handful of donors, at roughly 25-65%.

The clonotype comes from a woman between 50 and 59 years old in good health. Donor details come from another sample of the same person, matched by shared clones. This sequence uses TRBV2 and TRBJ1-4. The specimen sequenced was blood T cells: a sorted CD56 or NKG2C T cell subset, CD4+ or CD8+ T cells, or bulk PBMC T cells (not recorded which). For the CDR3, the sequence is CASSVVDSEKLFF.